The sequence of this T cell receptor (beta chain) was determined in a study of blood T cell repertoires in COVID-19. Study background: Sources were T cells, B-cell-depleted T cells, or PBMCs; the material itself was cDNA or gDNA.

This clone is a singleton in its sample. Authors' data handling: Reference gene primer amplification gave estimated nucleated cell counts. Profiled with immunoSEQ multiplex PCR; TCRdb holds only in-frame clones, not every one. V and J calls and clone size are those listed in that table; D and trimming were worked out from the DNA. This table has about 230,000 clones, 65% to 85% appearing once. The sequence was obtained from a man aged 40-49 years with acute or convalescent COVID-19. What was sequenced was peripheral blood.

The CDR3 sequence is CASSTIAGATDTQYF. The CDR3 DNA reads TGTGCCAGTAGTACCATCGCGGGGGCCACAGATACGCAGTATTTT. The rearrangement links TRBV19 to TRBJ2-3; maybe TRBD2 (7 bases). V was pared by 4 bases and J by 2 bases, with 13 bases between. There are 15 residues in the CDR3. CDR1 and CDR2 from the germline V gene are LNHDA and SQIVND (reference sequence).